The 14 T cell receptor beta chains below all came from one sample that was sequenced in a study of blood T cell repertoires in COVID-19. Generated by immunoSEQ multiplex PCR, the TCRdb table keeps only in-frame clones and is missing some. The sample contains 150,000 or so clones, approximately 78% of which appear only once. What was sequenced was peripheral blood. These receptors originate from a man older than 75 with acute or convalescent COVID-19.

With respect to this clone: A much larger clone differs from this one at a single base, so this may be a read error. The chain carries TRBV6-5 and TRBJ1-1, with 9 bases fitting TRBD1. V gave up 6 bases and J gave up 4 bases; unmatched junction bases: 3. The CDR3 length is 13 residues. CDR1 and CDR2 from the germline V gene are MNHEY and SVGAGI. As DNA, the CDR3 is TGTGCCAGCAGCCCGACAGGGGGCACTGAAGCTTTCTTT. Protein sequence: CASSPTGGTEAFF.

In DNA, the CDR3 is TGTGCCAGCTGGAACAGGGGGTCGGGAAACACCATATATTTT. As protein: CASWNRGSGNTIYF. The chain links TRBV28 to TRBJ1-3, with 8 positions matching TRBD1. This CDR3 is 14 amino acids long. Germline loops: CDR1 MDHEN, CDR2 SYDVKM. J gave up 4 bases and V 8 bases, and 7 bases lay outside the gene matches.

The chain has TRBV18 and TRBJ2-7; 12 bases fit TRBD1. The CDR3 runs to 15 residues. V dropped 3 bases and J dropped 4; count of bases not matched to a gene: 4. Germline V CDR1 and CDR2: KGHSH, LQKENI. The CDR3 DNA sequence: TGTGCCAGCTCACCTGGGACAGGGGGCTTATACGAGCAGTACGTC. Translating gives CASSPGTGGLYEQYV.

This clone turned up a few times. This sample includes further DNA sequences coding for the same CDR3. The chain joins TRBV12-3 or TRBV12-4 to TRBJ1-1, with unresolved D. This CDR3 has 12 amino acids. Trimming stripped 7 bases from V and 1 base from J, with 7 bases between. The CDR3 protein is CASTRGNTEAFF. The CDR3 DNA sequence: TGTGCCAGCACCCGGGGGAACACTGAAGCTTTCTTT.

This clone was picked up one time. The gene calls are TRBV14 and TRBJ2-1; the D gene is possibly TRBD2 (5 bases). Per the germline V gene, CDR1 is SGHDN and CDR2 is FVKESK. Trimming removed 4 bases from V and 5 bases from J, with 15 bases in between. CDR3 length equals 15 residues. This CDR3 reads CASSPLGQEDNEQFF. The DNA for the CDR3 is TGTGCCAGCAGCCCACTGGGCCAGGAGGACAATGAGCAGTTCTTC.

This clone was detected only a few times. The gene calls are TRBV11-3 and TRBJ2-5, with 9 bases lining up with TRBD1. The germline V gene has CDR1 SGHNT and CDR2 YENEEA. The CDR3 covers 16 residues. J gave up 4 bases and V 4 bases, and 10 bases lay outside the gene matches. This chain's CDR3 is CASSSLQDRGRETQYF. CDR3 DNA: TGTGCCAGCAGCTCCCTACAGGACAGGGGCAGAGAGACCCAGTACTTC.

Ten or more counts support this clone. The chain couples TRBV2 to TRBJ1-1; D gene ambiguous. This CDR3 has 12 amino acids. From germline, CDR1 is SNHLY and CDR2 FYNNEI. Trimming took off 6 bases at V and 5 bases at J, with 10 bases between the two ends. The CDR3 nucleotides are TGTGCCAGCAGCGCTGATCAGACTGAAGCTTTCTTT. Its protein is CASSADQTEAFF.

The chain is built from TRBV9 and TRBJ2-3, with TRBD2 matching 10 bases. This CDR3 comprises 16 residues. J was trimmed by 5 bases and V by 0 bases; bases with no gene match: 6. Germline lookup yields CDR1 SGDLS and CDR2 YYNGEE. The CDR3 reads CASSVEAGGRGDTQYF. The CDR3 nucleotides read TGTGCCAGCAGCGTAGAAGCGGGGGGGCGCGGAGATACGCAGTATTTT.

This chain links TRBV29-1 with TRBJ2-3; 8 bases agree with TRBD1. Losses at the gene ends were 7 bases for V and 6 bases for J; bases not matched to a gene: 6. The CDR3 sequence is 12 residues long. The germline gives CDR1 SQVTM, CDR2 ANQGSEA. Written as DNA, the CDR3 is TGCAGCGCCGCACGACAGGGGGATACGCAGTATTTT. Translation gives CSAARQGDTQYF.

The table lists this clone with a few counts. CDR3 bases: TGCGCCAGCAGCTTGGGGCAGAATCAGCCCCAGCATTTT. This encodes CASSLGQNQPQHF. The rearrangement joins TRBV5-1 to TRBJ1-5; no clear D gene. The germline V and J ends were trimmed by 0 bases and 4 bases, with 5 bases remaining between them. This CDR3 has 13 residues. Germline values: CDR1 SGHRS, CDR2 YFSETQ.

This clone was observed a handful of times. The chain is built from TRBV4-2 and TRBJ1-4, with unresolved D. V was shortened by 0 bases and J by 10 bases, with 9 bases between the two germline ends. The CDR3 contains 13 residues. Germline CDR1 is LGHNA and CDR2 is YNFKEQ. CDR3 nucleotide sequence: TGTGCCAGCAGCCAAGATAGTACTGCAAAACTGTTTTTT. It is translated as CASSQDSTAKLFF.

The chain is built from TRBV7-9 and TRBJ1-2; D gene unclear. Per the germline V gene, CDR1 is SEHNR and CDR2 is FQNEAQ (reference sequence). The CDR3 is made up of 15 amino acids. V dropped 5 bases and J dropped 1 base, with 14 bases sitting between them. In DNA, the CDR3 is TGTGCCAGCAGCGCGGGGATTGCGGGTAACTATGGCTACACCTTC. As protein: CASSAGIAGNYGYTF.

As regards this clone: One end of the junction fails to match germline, which may point to a read error. The chain uses TRBV27 and TRBJ1-2; 8 nucleotides match TRBD1. The CDR3 has 12 amino acids. Looked up from germline, CDR1 is MNHEY and CDR2 is SMNVEV (reference sequence). The CDR3 sequence: CVSRTGLYGYTF. The CDR3 nucleotides are TGTGTCAGCCGGACAGGGTTATATGGCTACACCTTC.

For the CDR3, the DNA is TGTGCCAGCTCACCTAACAGAAACTCCTACGAGCAGTACTTC. Translating gives CASSPNRNSYEQYF. The V call is TRBV18, the J call TRBJ2-7; no firm D call. CDR1 is KGHSH and CDR2 is LQKENI in the germline V gene. There are 14 residues in the CDR3. Trimming took off 3 bases at V and 0 bases at J, with 9 bases between the two ends.